This is a list of T cell receptor beta chains from one sample in a study of T cell clones after liver transplantation. Assay: immunoSEQ multiplex PCR; the TCRdb copy retains only in-frame clones and omits some. The table has roughly 60,000 clones, about 73% seen once. The sequencing used CD4+ T cells from blood, collected at the approximately 16-month timepoint. These receptors originate from a human patient who received a liver transplant. Among the T cells, some may be from the graft donor. The CDR3 runs from the conserved cysteine through the conserved F or W. D genes are given only for firm matches. Clone size is shown for a subset of rows, as once, few, many or a class of expanded clone.

NA	NA	TRBV11-3	TRBJ2-3	CASSFRQFAGDTQYF	TGTGCCAGCAGTTTCCGGCAATTCGCGGGAGATACGCAGTATTTT
TRBD2	few	TRBV5-1	TRBJ2-3	CASSPPLAGGSDTQYF	TGCGCCAGCAGCCCCCCACTAGCGGGGGGCTCAGATACGCAGTATTTT
NA	NA	TRBV6-6	TRBJ2-5	CASSYSIADQETQYF	TGTGCCAGCAGTTACTCAATAGCGGACCAAGAGACCCAGTACTTC
NA	NA	TRBV5-6	TRBJ1-2	CASSFGNYGYTF	TGTGCCAGCAGCTTCGGTAACTATGGCTACACCTTC
TRBD2	NA	TRBV6-4	TRBJ2-1	CASSDSSGGSYNEQFF	TGTGCCAGCAGTGACTCGAGCGGGGGTTCCTACAATGAGCAGTTCTTC
NA	NA	TRBV5-5	TRBJ1-2	CASSLAGTSYGYTF	TGTGCCAGCAGCTTGGCCGGGACAAGCTATGGCTACACCTTC
NA	NA	TRBV21-1	TRBJ2-3	CAIQAGGGRTDTQYF	TGTGCCATACAGGCGGGAGGGGGTCGCACAGATACGCAGTATTTT
TRBD2	NA	TRBV5-4	TRBJ2-5	CASSTRLAGQETQYF	TGTGCCAGCAGCACAAGACTAGCGGGACAAGAGACCCAGTACTTC
TRBD1	NA	TRBV5-6	TRBJ1-2	CASSLDRQGNGYTF	TGTGCCAGCAGCCTTGATAGACAGGGAAATGGCTACACCTTC
TRBD1	NA	TRBV7-2	TRBJ2-4	CASSFGETGVYIQYF	TGTGCCAGCAGCTTTGGGGAGACAGGGGTTTACATTCAGTACTTC
NA	NA	TRBV29-1	TRBJ2-5	CSARSGAGETQYF	TGCAGCGCCCGATCGGGGGCCGGAGAGACCCAGTACTTC
NA	NA	TRBV7-8	TRBJ1-1	CASSFVLDTEAFF	TGTGCCAGCAGCTTTGTGTTGGACACTGAAGCTTTCTTT
NA	NA	TRBV23-1	TRBJ2-1	CASSQSISGNEQFF	TGCGCCAGCAGTCAATCAATATCAGGGAACGAGCAGTTCTTC
NA	NA	TRBV6-1	TRBJ1-5	CASSAPGHSNQPQHF	TGTGCCAGCAGTGCACCGGGACATAGCAATCAGCCCCAGCATTTT
NA	NA	TRBV7-2	TRBJ2-5	CASSQAGRGQETQYF	TGTGCCAGCAGCCAGGCGGGGCGGGGGCAGGAGACCCAGTACTTC
TRBD1	once	TRBV30	TRBJ1-1	CAWTTHGQGTWNTEAFF	TGTGCCTGGACCACACATGGACAGGGGACATGGAACACTGAAGCTTTCTTT
TRBD1	few	TRBV28	TRBJ1-2	CASSLGQVKSYGYTF	TGTGCCAGCAGTTTGGGACAGGTCAAAAGCTATGGCTACACCTTC
NA	NA	TRBV19	TRBJ2-5	CASSPAARETQYF	TGTGCCAGTAGTCCTGCGGCGCGAGAGACCCAGTACTTC
TRBD1	once	TRBV15	TRBJ1-1	CATSREADRANTEAFF	TGTGCCACCAGCAGAGAGGCGGACAGGGCGAACACTGAAGCTTTCTTT
TRBD1	once	TRBV6-1	TRBJ2-5	CASSEVETGNPMRQETQYF	TGTGCCAGCAGTGAAGTAGAGACAGGGAACCCGATGAGACAAGAGACCCAGTACTTC
TRBD1	NA	TRBV29-1	TRBJ1-1	CSVAAGQLEAFF	TGCAGCGTTGCCGCGGGACAGCTTGAAGCTTTCTTT
TRBD1	NA	TRBV7-2	TRBJ1-5	CASSLGQGWPQHF	TGTGCCAGCAGCTTAGGACAGGGGTGGCCCCAGCATTTT
TRBD1	NA	TRBV5-1	TRBJ2-7	CASSTRDSHEQYF	TGCGCCAGCAGTACCCGGGACAGCCACGAGCAGTACTTC
NA	NA	TRBV15	TRBJ1-3	CATSSRAGSSGNTIYF	TGTGCCACCAGCTCGAGGGCCGGGAGCTCTGGAAACACCATATATTTT
TRBD2	NA	TRBV30	TRBJ2-1	CAWSSGARNEQFF	TGTGCCTGGTCTAGCGGGGCGAGAAATGAGCAGTTCTTC
TRBD2	NA	TRBV5-1	TRBJ2-5	CASSSSGRAAGGETQYF	TGCGCCAGCAGCTCTAGCGGGAGAGCAGCCGGAGGGGAGACCCAGTACTTC
NA	NA	TRBV7-8	TRBJ1-3	CASSGGSGNTIYF	TGTGCCAGCAGTGGGGGATCTGGAAACACCATATATTTT
NA	NA	TRBV2	TRBJ1-1	CASSYSGEAFF	TGTGCCAGCTCCTACAGCGGTGAAGCTTTCTTT
TRBD2	once	TRBV5-8	TRBJ2-1	CASSSMGLAGGSYNEQFF	TGTGCCAGCAGCTCCATGGGACTAGCGGGAGGATCCTACAATGAGCAGTTCTTC
NA	NA	TRBV14	TRBJ2-6	CASSQVASSGANVLTF	TGTGCCAGCAGCCAAGTAGCCAGCTCTGGGGCCAACGTCCTGACTTTC
TRBD2	NA	TRBV11-3	TRBJ2-2	CASSGTSGRTNTGELFF	TGTGCCAGCAGCGGGACTAGCGGGAGAACGAACACCGGGGAGCTGTTTTTT
TRBD2	once	TRBV11-3	TRBJ2-1	CASSLSAGVGNEQFF	TGTGCCAGCAGCTTATCAGCGGGAGTCGGCAATGAGCAGTTCTTC
NA	NA	TRBV7-9	TRBJ1-1	CASSSRGNRMNTEAFF	TGTGCCAGCAGCTCTAGGGGTAACAGGATGAACACTGAAGCTTTCTTT
NA	NA	TRBV5-1	TRBJ2-2	CASSLVTLDLTGELFF	TGCGCCAGCAGCTTGGTGACTTTGGATCTCACCGGGGAGCTGTTTTTT
NA	NA	TRBV9	TRBJ1-3	CASSVGGISGNTIYF	TGTGCCAGCAGCGTGGGGGGTATCTCTGGAAACACCATATATTTT
NA	NA	TRBV7-8	TRBJ1-1	CASSPEPFSTEAFF	TGTGCCAGCAGCCCGGAACCCTTTTCCACTGAAGCTTTCTTT
NA	NA	TRBV14	TRBJ2-2	CASSQARGQVGPMNTGELFF	TGTGCCAGCAGCCAAGCTCGCGGGCAGGTCGGCCCCATGAACACCGGGGAGCTGTTTTTT
NA	NA	TRBV7-7	TRBJ1-1	CASSSRLNTEAFF	TGTGCCAGCAGCTCTAGATTGAACACTGAAGCTTTCTTT